A selection of T cell receptor beta chains follows, all from one sample in a study of T cell repertoires in cytomegalovirus infection. One entry per CDR3 protein results from TCRdb running MiXCR on the reads. Here the sample spans about 490,000 distinct CDR3 sequences, about 17% being singletons. Sequenced sample: CD8+ T cells from PBMCs. Source of these receptors: a human donor in good health (CMV status not recorded). Some clones in this sample may be carry-over from other donors' samples. CDR3s include the opening cysteine and the closing phenylalanine or tryptophan. The D gene is left open where the match is weak. Where a row states a size, it is once, few, many or the class of an expanded clone; other rows omit it.

.	TRBV5-6	.	TRBJ1-6	CASSLAGRPNSPLHF	TGTGCCAGCAGCTTGGCGGGGCGCCCCAATTCACCCCTCCACTTT
.	TRBV11-2	few	TRBJ2-7	CASSLGEYEQYF	TGTGCCAGCAGCTTAGGAGAATACGAGCAGTACTTC
.	TRBV10-3	.	TRBJ2-4	CAISELVLLGLAKNIQYF	TGTGCCATCAGTGAGCTTGTACTCCTTGGGCTAGCCAAAAACATTCAGTACTTC
.	TRBV7-8	many	TRBJ1-1	CASSLLGGVWGNTEAFF	TGTGCCAGCAGCTTATTAGGGGGTGTTTGGGGGAACACTGAAGCTTTCTTT
.	TRBV4-1	.	TRBJ2-2	CASSEGGPGELFF	TGCGCCAGCAGCGAAGGGGGTCCCGGGGAGCTGTTTTTT
.	TRBV12-3/TRBV12-4	few	TRBJ2-7	CASSALGPGIYEQYF	TGTGCCAGCAGCGCACTGGGGCCGGGGATCTACGAGCAGTACTTC
.	TRBV5-4	few	TRBJ2-7	CASSLTDNSYEQYF	TGTGCCAGCAGCTTGACCGACAACTCCTACGAGCAGTACTTC
TRBD2	TRBV27	.	TRBJ2-7	CASRGGWEQYF	TGTGCCAGCAGGGGGGGGTGGGAGCAGTACTTC
.	TRBV19	few	TRBJ1-5	CASSIAGGRSNQPQHF	TGTGCCAGTAGTATAGCGGGGGGGAGAAGCAATCAGCCCCAGCATTTT
.	TRBV6-4	.	TRBJ2-5	CASSEGPEQETQYF	TGTGCCAGCAGTGAGGGTCCAGAACAAGAGACCCAGTACTTC